The 20 T cell receptor beta chains reported below all come from one sample, sequenced in a study of T cell responses to AZD1222 COVID-19 vaccine. Measured with immunoSEQ multiplex PCR; TCRdb has only the in-frame clones, and not every one. The repertoire holds just under 95,000 clones, with under 90% as singletons. The sequencing here drew on peripheral blood, taken on day 0 of AZD1222 vaccination. The receptors were sampled from an adult in good health.

The J gene is TRBJ1-2, the V gene TRBV6-5, with 7 bases identical to TRBD1. V dropped 2 bases and J dropped 9; count of bases not matched to a gene: 15. The CDR3 length is 16 residues. CDR1 is MNHEY and CDR2 is SVGAGI in the germline V gene. CDR3 bases: TGTGCCAGCAGTTACCTGGGAGACAGGGTTGAGGGACGCTACACCTTC. Its protein product is CASSYLGDRVEGRYTF.

The CDR3 loop reads CASSFQTNTEAFF. DNA for the CDR3: TGCGCCAGCAGCTTCCAGACAAACACTGAAGCTTTCTTT. The chain has TRBV5-1 and TRBJ1-1; D is undetermined. CDR1 is SGHRS and CDR2 is YFSETQ in the germline V gene. This CDR3 spans 13 amino acids. Trimming took 2 bases from V and 2 from J, leaving 7 bases between them. Drawing the rest from reference TRBV5-1 and TRBJ1-1, the complete variable domain is KAGVTQTPRYLIKTRGQQVTLSCSPISGHRSVSWYQQTPGQGLQFLFEYFSETQRNKGNFPGRFSGRQFSNSRSEMNVSTLELGDSALYLCASSFQTNTEAFFGQGTRLTVV.

The chain recombines TRBV2 with TRBJ2-2; a possible D gene is TRBD1 (6 bases). This CDR3 region has 13 residues. Germline CDR1 and CDR2: SNHLY and FYNNEI. Between the trimmed V and J ends, which lost 4 bases and 5 bases, there was a span of 8 bases. CDR3 region: CASSGTATGELFF. The CDR3 DNA follows: TGTGCCAGCAGTGGGACAGCTACCGGGGAGCTGTTTTTT.

The genes are TRBV6-6 and TRBJ1-3, with no clear D. Germline CDR1 reads MNHNY; CDR2 reads SVGAGI (reference sequence). The CDR3 runs to 16 residues. Trimming shortened V by 0 bases and J by 0 bases, and 9 bases separated the two germline ends. The CDR3 DNA reads TGTGCCAGCAGTTACTCGGGCTGGGGCTCTGGAAACACCATATATTTT. Its protein is CASSYSGWGSGNTIYF.

The chain joins TRBV27 to TRBJ2-2, with 8 bases fitting TRBD1. The germline gives CDR1 MNHEY, CDR2 SMNVEV (reference sequence). This CDR3 has 15 residues. Germline trimming cut 0 bases from V and 7 bases from J; bases unmatched to any gene: 4. CDR3 in DNA: TGTGCCAGCAGTTTATCCAGGGGGCGGGTCGGGGAGCTGTTTTTT. Its translation is CASSLSRGRVGELFF.

The rearrangement links TRBV5-1 to TRBJ2-7; D remains unclear. This CDR3 spans 14 amino acids. CDR1 and CDR2 from the germline V gene are SGHRS and YFSETQ. The V end lost 7 bases, the J end lost 2 bases, and 16 bases lay between the germline ends. Here the CDR3 DNA reads TGCGCCAGCTCGACCCTCGACGGAGCCTACGAGCAGTACTTC. Translating it yields CASSTLDGAYEQYF.

The rearrangement links TRBV10-2 to TRBJ1-2, with D perhaps matching TRBD1 (6 bases). This CDR3 has 15 residues. V was cut by 6 bases and J by 0 bases, with 14 bases left in between. Germline loops: CDR1 WSHSY, CDR2 SAAADI. The CDR3 spells CASSQSRDTNYGYTF. Written as DNA, the CDR3 is TGCGCCAGCAGCCAGAGCCGGGACACTAACTATGGCTACACCTTC.

The genes are TRBV19 and TRBJ2-3; TRBD1 matches at 9 bases. CDR1 is LNHDA, CDR2 SQIVND, per germline (reference sequence). J gave up 6 bases and V 3 bases, and 7 bases lay outside the gene matches. This CDR3 spans 15 amino acids. CDR3 in amino acids: CASSMGQGDSDTQYF. The CDR3 region has the DNA TGTGCCAGTAGTATGGGACAGGGTGATTCGGATACGCAGTATTTT.

This clone was observed once. The chain employs TRBV11-3 and TRBJ1-4; D gene unclear. Trimming left V 5 bases short and J 0 bases short, with 13 bases between. Germline V gene sequence: CDR1 SGHNT, CDR2 YENEEA. The CDR3 length is 16 residues. The CDR3 loop reads CASSPVPMTTNEKLFF. CDR3 DNA sequence: TGTGCCAGCAGCCCGGTCCCCATGACAACTAATGAAAAACTGTTTTTT.

Here the CDR3 DNA reads TGTGCCAGCAGTGCAGAATACGAGCAGTACTTC. The encoded protein is CASSAEYEQYF. The chain has TRBV2 and TRBJ2-7; no clear D gene. Trimming took 4 bases from V and 4 from J, leaving 5 bases between them. The CDR3 spans 11 residues. Germline CDR1 and CDR2: SNHLY and FYNNEI. Filled out from reference TRBV2 and TRBJ2-7, the complete variable domain reads EPEVTQTPSHQVTQMGQEVILRCVPISNHLYFYWYRQILGQKVEFLVSFYNNEISEKSEIFDDQFSVERPDGSNFTLKIRSTKLEDSAMYFCASSAEYEQYFGPGTRLTVT.

The CDR3 region has the DNA TGTGCCAGCAGCTTTCGACAGGGCCCTTATGGCTACACCTTC. Its translation is CASSFRQGPYGYTF. V and J are TRBV7-9 and TRBJ1-2, with TRBD1 matching 7 bases. The CDR3 loop spans 14 amino acids. CDR1 and CDR2 (germline): SEHNR, FQNEAQ (reference sequence). V lost 3 bases, J lost 5 bases, and 6 bases stayed unmatched.

This clone was seen a single time. The chain is built from TRBV6-6 and TRBJ1-4; D call uncertain. Per the germline V gene, CDR1 is MNHNY and CDR2 is SVGAGI (reference sequence). The CDR3 contains 13 residues. Trimming took off 2 bases at V and 7 bases at J, with 8 bases between the two ends. CDR3 residues: CASSYREGEKLFF. The CDR3 DNA follows: TGTGCCAGCAGTTACAGGGAGGGTGAAAAACTGTTTTTT.

The chain recombines TRBV14 with TRBJ2-7, with no clear D. This CDR3 has 13 amino acids. The germline V gene has CDR1 SGHDN and CDR2 FVKESK. V gave up 0 bases and J gave up 6 bases, with 9 bases separating them. The CDR3 is CASSQDYAAEQYF. The CDR3 coding sequence is TGTGCCAGCAGCCAAGATTACGCCGCCGAGCAGTACTTC. Looking up the rest from reference TRBV14 and TRBJ2-7 gives the full variable domain: EAGVTQFPSHSVIEKGQTVTLRCDPISGHDNLYWYRRVMGKEIKFLLHFVKESKQDESGMPNNRFLAERTGGTYSTLKVQPAELEDSGVYFCASSQDYAAEQYFGPGTRLTVT.

The V call is TRBV24-1, the J call TRBJ2-5; D not resolved. This CDR3 contains 11 residues. The V end was cut by 7 bases, the J end by 8 bases, with 10 bases between. Germline V CDR1 and CDR2: KGHDR, SFDVKD. The DNA of the CDR3 is TGTGCCACCAGGGACCAGGACACCCAGTACTTC. Residues: CATRDQDTQYF.

CDR3 region: CASPSGTGNLNEQFF. CDR3 nucleotide sequence: TGTGCCAGCCCTAGTGGGACAGGGAATTTGAATGAGCAGTTCTTC. The chain is built from TRBV28 and TRBJ2-1, with 9 bases aligning to TRBD1. J was trimmed by 7 bases and V by 8 bases; bases with no gene match: 12. The length of the CDR3 is 15 residues. CDR1 and CDR2 (germline): MDHEN, SYDVKM.

The J gene is TRBJ2-3, the V gene TRBV9; D unresolved. Trimming removed 4 bases from V and 2 bases from J, with 8 bases in between. This CDR3 is built from 13 residues. CDR1 is SGDLS, CDR2 YYNGEE, per germline. CDR3 sequence: CASSPRTTDTQYF. DNA for the CDR3: TGTGCCAGCAGCCCCCGTACCACAGATACGCAGTATTTT.

CDR3 bases: TGTGCCAGCAGTTCCGCAGAGAATCAGCCCCAGCATTTT. This encodes CASSSAENQPQHF. The chain carries TRBV12-3 or TRBV12-4 and TRBJ1-5; D is unresolved. The CDR3 consists of 13 residues. V was clipped by 4 bases and J by 4 bases, with 8 bases between them.

J is TRBJ1-2 and V is TRBV5-1; D gene unclear. V lost 0 bases, J lost 8 bases, and 17 bases lay in between. Germline lookup yields CDR1 SGHRS and CDR2 YFSETQ. The CDR3 extends over 15 amino acids. CDR3 loop: CASSLELTTRGGYTF. For the CDR3, the DNA is TGCGCCAGCAGCTTGGAACTCACAACCCGAGGGGGCTACACCTTC.

J is TRBJ2-2 and V is TRBV5-1, with 8 positions matching TRBD1. V gave up 0 bases and J gave up 4 bases; unmatched junction bases: 5. This CDR3 has 16 residues. CDR1 SGHRS and CDR2 YFSETQ come from the germline V gene. The CDR3 DNA follows: TGCGCCAGCAGCTTGGCGCAGGGGGCTGGCACCGGGGAGCTGTTTTTT. This gives the protein CASSLAQGAGTGELFF. The whole variable domain, filled in from reference TRBV5-1 and TRBJ2-2, reads KAGVTQTPRYLIKTRGQQVTLSCSPISGHRSVSWYQQTPGQGLQFLFEYFSETQRNKGNFPGRFSGRQFSNSRSEMNVSTLELGDSALYLCASSLAQGAGTGELFFGEGSRLTVL.

DNA for the CDR3: TGTGCCAGCAGCGGAAAGACAGGGCTGAACACTGAAGCTTTCTTT. It codes for CASSGKTGLNTEAFF. The chain recombines TRBV5-4 with TRBJ1-1, with 7 nucleotides matching TRBD1. This CDR3 comprises 15 residues. J lost 0 bases, V lost 4 bases, and 6 bases had no gene match. Germline V gene data show CDR1 as SGHNT and CDR2 as YYREEE (reference sequence).